Listed here are 26 T cell receptor beta chains from one sample, sequenced in a study of blood T cell repertoires in COVID-19 (dated by TCRdb to 2018 to 2020). Library method: the immunoSEQ multiplex PCR assay. TCRdb retrieved this table from immuneACCESS and kept in-frame rearrangements only. Not all clones are present; in checked studies, unresolved V genes account for under half, and no reason is known for the remainder. The sample has roughly 42,000 clones on record, 70% to 90% of them singletons. Of the sample, around 3.5% is held by the ten largest clones. The sequenced sample consisted of peripheral blood. The receptor set was obtained from a human donor in a cohort sampled during active COVID-19.

The chain employs TRBV29-1 and TRBJ2-3; no clear D. Germline assignment: CDR1 SQVTM and CDR2 ANQGSEA. V shed 4 bases and J shed 6 bases, with 11 bases lying between them. This CDR3 has 12 residues. CDR3 amino acids: CSVGVNVDTQYF. The CDR3 DNA reads TGCAGCGTTGGCGTGAACGTGGATACGCAGTATTTT.

The gene calls are TRBV27 and TRBJ2-2, with 8 bases fitting TRBD2. The length of the CDR3 is 16 residues. The germline CDR1 and CDR2 sequences are MNHEY and SMNVEV (reference sequence). V lost 6 bases to trimming and J lost 5 bases; unmatched junction nucleotides: 11. CDR3 protein: CASSYISGSFTGELFF. In DNA, the CDR3 is TGTGCCAGCAGCTATATAAGCGGGAGTTTTACCGGGGAGCTGTTTTTT.

The J gene is TRBJ2-1, the V gene TRBV19; TRBD2 aligns across 10 bases. The junction had 18 bases not matched to a gene; V was cut back by 10 bases and J by 9 bases. This CDR3 region has 16 residues. Germline CDR1 is LNHDA and CDR2 is SQIVND (reference sequence). CDR3 region: CATTHTGAGGLGEQFF. The CDR3 DNA sequence: TGTGCCACAACTCATACGGGAGCGGGAGGGCTCGGTGAGCAGTTCTTC.

The rearrangement links TRBV6-4 to TRBJ1-6; 12 positions match TRBD1. Germline loops: CDR1 MRHNA, CDR2 SNTAGT. V gave up 3 bases and J gave up 10 bases; unmatched junction bases: 1. The CDR3 runs to 14 residues. The CDR3 nucleotides are TGTGCCAGCAGTGAGGGGACAGGGGGCTCACCCCTCCACTTT. Translation gives CASSEGTGGSPLHF.

As for this clone: An end of the junction does not agree with germline; a read error may underlie this. The chain couples TRBV2 to TRBJ1-4, with a possible D match to TRBD1 (6 bases). The germline gives CDR1 SNHLY, CDR2 FYNNEI. The CDR3 runs 16 residues. Here the CDR3 DNA reads TGTGCCAGCAGTGCAAACAGGGCAGCTATTAATGAAGAACTGTTTTTT. Its translation: CASSANRAAINEELFF.

The J gene is TRBJ2-5, the V gene TRBV7-9; 10 bases align to TRBD1. CDR1 is SEHNR, CDR2 FQNEAQ, per germline (reference sequence). V dropped 0 bases and J dropped 5; count of bases not matched to a gene: 3. CDR3 length equals 15 residues. The CDR3 loop reads CASSLAGTGVETQYF. The DNA for the CDR3 is TGTGCCAGCAGCTTAGCCGGGACAGGGGTGGAGACCCAGTACTTC.

The gene calls are TRBV29-1 and TRBJ1-2; D uncertain. Trimming stripped 8 bases from V and 4 bases from J, with 26 bases between. This CDR3 is built from 16 residues. Germline V gene data show CDR1 as SQVTM and CDR2 as ANQGSEA. The CDR3 loop is CSLTSPGGSLVYGYTF. CDR3 DNA: TGCAGCCTAACTTCCCCTGGCGGGTCCCTTGTCTATGGCTACACCTTC.

V is TRBV27 and J is TRBJ2-3; 9 nucleotides agree with TRBD2. The CDR3 extends over 17 amino acids. J gave up 3 bases and V 3 bases, and 10 bases lay outside the gene matches. Germline CDR1 is MNHEY and CDR2 is SMNVEV (reference sequence). The CDR3 DNA is TGTGCCAGCAGTTTCGCGGGGGGGCCGTTTTTAACAGATACGCAGTATTTT. Translation gives CASSFAGGPFLTDTQYF.

This chain joins TRBV5-4 and TRBJ2-5; 11 bases map to TRBD2. This CDR3 contains 17 residues. Trimming at V came to 6 bases and at J to 1 base, leaving 11 bases not matched to a gene. Germline assignment: CDR1 SGHNT and CDR2 YYREEE (reference sequence). CDR3 residues: CASTELAGGSFQETQYF. CDR3 in DNA: TGTGCCAGCACCGAGCTAGCGGGGGGTTCCTTCCAAGAGACCCAGTACTTC.

The J gene is TRBJ1-2, the V gene TRBV19, with a tentative D call TRBD1 (6 bases). The CDR3 covers 12 residues. Trimming left V 5 bases short and J 7 bases short, with 11 bases between. Germline lookup yields CDR1 LNHDA and CDR2 SQIVND (reference sequence). The CDR3 nucleotides are TGTGCCAGTAGTCGAGGGGGTCTTGGCTACACCTTC. Translation gives CASSRGGLGYTF.

The chain links TRBV30 to TRBJ2-4, with TRBD1 identical over 8 bases. V was clipped by 5 bases and J by 4 bases; unmatched bases: 4. The CDR3 is made up of 13 amino acids. The V gene's germline CDR1 is GTSNPN and CDR2 SVGIG (reference sequence). DNA of the CDR3: TGTGCCTGGGCTCAGGGGGCTAAAAACATTCAGTACTTC. This codes for CAWAQGAKNIQYF. The variable domain in full, with the rest retrieved from reference TRBV30 and TRBJ2-4, is SQTIHQWPATLVQPVGSPLSLECTVEGTSNPNLYWYRQAAGRGLQLLFYSVGIGQISSEVPQNLSASRPQDRQFILSSKKLLLSDSGFYLCAWAQGAKNIQYFGAGTRLSVL.

V is TRBV9 and J is TRBJ1-3, with a possible D match to TRBD1 (6 bases). The V and J ends lost 0 bases and 0 bases respectively, with 13 bases between them. The germline gives CDR1 SGDLS, CDR2 YYNGEE. The CDR3 has 17 residues. The CDR3 region is CASSVEMAGDSGNTIYF. In DNA form, the CDR3 reads TGTGCCAGCAGCGTAGAGATGGCAGGGGACTCTGGAAACACCATATATTTT.

The V gene is TRBV5-5, the J gene TRBJ1-3; D remains ambiguous. The CDR3 runs 16 residues. The germline CDR1 and CDR2 sequences are SGHKS and YYEKEE (reference sequence). The V gene lost 0 bases and the J gene lost 2 bases, with 12 bases spanning the gap. The CDR3 DNA sequence: TGTGCCAGCAGCTTGGCCGAGAGGTTAACTGGAAACACCATATATTTT. Translating it yields CASSLAERLTGNTIYF.

The gene calls are TRBV28 and TRBJ2-1; no definite D call. The germline V gene has CDR1 MDHEN and CDR2 SYDVKM. V lost 8 bases, J lost 0 bases, and 8 bases lay in between. CDR3 length: 13 amino acids. The chain's CDR3 is CASHFSSYNEQFF. CDR3 sequence (DNA): TGTGCCAGCCATTTTAGCTCCTACAATGAGCAGTTCTTC.

This clone came up a few times. The rearrangement uses TRBV19 and TRBJ1-1, with 7 bases aligning to TRBD1. V lost 5 bases, J lost 0 bases, and 6 bases stayed unmatched. The CDR3 runs to 15 residues. Germline CDR1 LNHDA, CDR2 SQIVND (reference sequence). CDR3 loop: CASSSADRVNTEAFF. CDR3 nucleotides: TGTGCCAGTAGTTCAGCCGACAGGGTGAACACTGAAGCTTTCTTT. Variable domain in full (rest from reference TRBV19 and TRBJ1-1): DGGITQSPKYLFRKEGQNVTLSCEQNLNHDAMYWYRQDPGQGLRLIYYSQIVNDFQKGDIAEGYSVSREKKESFPLTVTSAQKNPTAFYLCASSSADRVNTEAFFGQGTRLTVV.

The chain employs TRBV29-1 and TRBJ2-3; TRBD1 is a possible D gene (5 bases). Germline V gene sequence: CDR1 SQVTM, CDR2 ANQGSEA. The CDR3 totals 15 residues. The V gene lost 2 bases and the J gene lost 6 bases, with 18 bases spanning the gap. CDR3: CSVESGSGKVDTQYF. The CDR3 bases are TGCAGCGTTGAAAGTGGTTCAGGGAAGGTCGATACGCAGTATTTT.

J is TRBJ1-3 and V is TRBV19, with 9 bases matching TRBD1. J gave up 4 bases and V 5 bases, and 6 bases lay outside the gene matches. CDR1 and CDR2 (germline): LNHDA, SQIVND (reference sequence). The CDR3 has 15 amino acids. CDR3 sequence: CASSPQGALGNTIYF. The CDR3 DNA follows: TGTGCCAGTAGTCCACAGGGGGCTCTCGGAAACACCATATATTTT.

J is TRBJ1-1 and V is TRBV3-1 (or the pseudogene TRBV3-2), with D unresolved. The CDR3 totals 11 residues. The germline V gene has CDR1 LGHDT and CDR2 YNNKEL (reference sequence). Trimming cost V 2 bases and J 7 bases, with 5 bases left between them. CDR3: CASSQSFEAFF. The CDR3 DNA reads as TGTGCCAGCAGCCAATCCTTTGAAGCTTTCTTT.

This clone was seen once. V usage is TRBV4-1 and J usage is TRBJ2-2, with D perhaps TRBD1 (6 bases). The CDR3 is 14 residues long. Germline-derived CDR1 and CDR2 are MGHRA and YSYEKL. The V end lost 7 bases, the J end lost 3 bases, and 12 bases lay between the germline ends. The CDR3 region is CASMYRVDTGELFF. In nucleotides, the CDR3 is TGCGCCAGCATGTACAGGGTGGACACCGGGGAGCTGTTTTTT.

The chain employs TRBV27 and TRBJ1-2, with D hard to call. Germline V gives CDR1 MNHEY, CDR2 SMNVEV (reference sequence). Trimming removed 8 bases at V and 4 bases at J, with 11 bases between. The CDR3 spans 12 residues. CDR3 residues: CASRSTGYGYTF. DNA of the CDR3: TGTGCCAGCCGGAGTACCGGCTATGGCTACACCTTC.

This chain connects TRBV4-2 to TRBJ1-1; D gene unclear. V gave up 1 base and J gave up 5 bases, with 14 bases separating them. Germline V lookup: CDR1 LGHNA, CDR2 YNFKEQ. The CDR3 spans 15 residues. The CDR3 region has the DNA TGTGCCAGCAGCCAAGTTACCGGGGATCAGACTGAAGCTTTCTTT. Its translation: CASSQVTGDQTEAFF.

This chain uses TRBV5-5 with TRBJ2-1; D is uncertain. The V end was cut by 5 bases, the J end by 0 bases, with 18 bases between. The CDR3 has 17 residues. The V gene's germline CDR1 is SGHKS and CDR2 YYEKEE (reference sequence). CDR3 coding DNA: TGTGCCAGCAGGCAGCTCCTTGACTTGAGCTCCTACAATGAGCAGTTCTTC. It translates to CASRQLLDLSSYNEQFF. The full variable domain, completed using reference TRBV5-5 and TRBJ2-1, is DAGVTQSPTHLIKTRGQQVTLRCSPISGHKSVSWYQQVLGQGPQFIFQYYEKEERGRGNFPDRFSARQFPNYSSELNVNALLLGDSALYLCASRQLLDLSSYNEQFFGPGTRLTVL.

The chain uses TRBV6-4 and TRBJ2-1; 9 nucleotides align to TRBD1. Looked up from germline, CDR1 is MRHNA and CDR2 is SNTAGT. Trimming at V came to 4 bases and at J to 6 bases, leaving 10 bases not matched to a gene. This CDR3 has 16 residues. CDR3 bases: TGTGCCAGCAGTGCTAGGACAGGGGTCGTTGTCAATGAGCAGTTCTTC. Its translation: CASSARTGVVVNEQFF.

This chain links TRBV9 with TRBJ2-3; unclear D gene. Germline CDR1 is SGDLS and CDR2 is YYNGEE. Trimming removed 0 bases at V and 7 bases at J, with 9 bases between. The CDR3 has 13 amino acids. The CDR3 is CASSVGSPHTQYF. The DNA for the CDR3 is TGTGCCAGCAGCGTAGGTAGCCCCCATACGCAGTATTTT.

The J gene is TRBJ1-2, the V gene TRBV5-1; D is uncertain. V was shortened by 0 bases and J by 8 bases, with 11 bases between the two germline ends. In germline, CDR1 is SGHRS, CDR2 YFSETQ. This CDR3 has 13 amino acids. CDR3 in amino acids: CASSLDRGGGYTF. CDR3 DNA: TGCGCCAGCAGCTTGGATCGGGGTGGAGGCTACACCTTC.

The rearrangement joins TRBV28 to TRBJ1-5, with 10 nucleotides matching TRBD1. CDR1 and CDR2 from the germline V gene are MDHEN and SYDVKM. This CDR3 is built from 15 residues. Unmatched junction bases numbered 8, after V lost 5 bases and J lost 7 bases. The CDR3 region is CASSPTGQGDQPQHF. DNA of the CDR3: TGTGCCAGCAGTCCCACCGGACAGGGGGACCAGCCCCAGCATTTT.